The TCR beta chain described here comes from a study of T-cell memory formation after mild COVID-19. Points from the study as a whole: CD4+ clones that contracted lay mainly in CM and EM; CD8+ ones lay in EMRA.

TCRalpha and TCRbeta libraries used 5'RACE with constant-segment primers and UMIs. Via MiXCR, TCRdb re-called the 5' RACE reads, giving one row per CDR3 protein. Among about 140,000 distinct CDR3 sequences listed, 11% to 15% were seen once. Only a few counts were recorded for this clonotype. Its specificity is not known. This CDR3 contains 15 residues. In germline, CDR1 is MNHEY, CDR2 SVGEGT. Trimming stripped 3 bases from V and 6 bases from J, with 18 bases between. Sequencing used PBMCs or a T cell subset sorted from them (not recorded which). This chain connects TRBV6-2 or TRBV6-3 to TRBJ2-7, with D perhaps being TRBD1 or TRBD2 (6 bases each). The clonotype was recovered from an adult woman who had mild COVID-19 (a few samples of this study predate the infection). Cell type and time point are not known. CDR3 sequence reads: CASSYGQTGASEQYF. CDR3 nucleotides: TGTGCCAGCAGTTATGGACAAACGGGGGCTTCCGAGCAGTACTTC.